This record concerns one TCR beta chain sequence. Its cognate antigen has yet to be identified. The record has no base qualities; no much larger clone is one base away. CD8 naive samples were obtained by positive selection for CCR7 among CD45RO-negative cells, yielding a CD45RA+CCR7+ population from which TemRA cells were excluded. Healthy HIV-negative adults with no recently reported acute infections or vaccinations were included as donors. Every donor was a Caucasian adult residing in Nashville, Tennessee, USA. Blood was collected by leukapheresis, and PBMCs were isolated by Ficoll-Histopaque density gradient centrifugation and then cryopreserved in liquid nitrogen vapor phase. Analytical flow cytometry was used to check the purity and quantity of every magnetically sorted T cell population. From each sorted fraction, genomic DNA was isolated and quantified by UV absorbance on a Nanodrop 2000c.

Using the deep immunoSEQ assay, multiplex PCR amplified TCR CDR3 regions from genomic DNA. Genomic DNA extracted from each cell subset was distributed evenly over all wells of several immunoSEQ 96-well plates, and each plate served as one replicate. For sorted subsets, 200 to 250 ng of genomic DNA, equivalent to some 30,000 T cell genomes, went into each replicate PCR. The purified libraries were quantified using a Qubit 3.0 fluorometer, sized with a Bioanalyzer 2100, and then quantified again using the KAPA Library Quantification kit. Each immunoSEQ 96-well plate was sequenced on its own single-read 150-cycle Illumina NextSeq 550 flow cell. As for the original processing: The immunoSEQ output contained only junctional sequences without quality scores, so filtering could not match that applied to full-length reads. To assign V/J genes and CDR3, sequences were annotated against IMGT germline references using PyIR, a Python wrapper for IgBLAST v1.9. Reads were removed for weak V/J assignments (E-value above 1e-6), missing CDR3, stop codons, out-of-frame junctions, or ambiguous translated residues. V3J clonotypes were defined as sequences sharing an identical inferred V gene, J gene, and CDR3 amino acid sequence. To compute the percentage overlap between repertoires, the number of shared unique clonotypes was divided by the size of the smaller repertoire. Richness of each repertoire was evaluated using RTK rarefaction, the Chao1 estimator, and Recon v2.1 estimates of unobserved clonotypes. Generation probabilities were computed with OLGA for all TCRbeta clonotypes obtained by the gDNA method from four donors. Drawn from immuneACCESS, this table holds only the in-frame rearrangements with V and J called that TCRdb kept. Clones are partly lost; checked studies trace under half to an unresolved V gene and leave the rest unexplained. V and J calls plus clone size are reproduced from that table; the DNA served to infer D and trimming. This sample has roughly 2,000,000 clones in its table, and just under 95% of those were observed once. The ten largest clones represent about 1.7% of the sample.

The CDR3 contains 16 residues, cysteine and phenylalanine counted. The only DNA kept is the CDR3, 48 bases in frame from the first base. CDR1 and CDR2, looked up from the germline V gene, are SGHDN and FVKESK. Trimming takes 3 bases from V and 1 base from J, and the germline ends sit 15 bases apart. The record originates from a study of shared clonotypes between healthy human individuals (dated by TCRdb to about 2020). Some background on the complete study: The cohort included three men and a couple of women between 18 and 49 years of age. For each donor, three plates each were used for CD4 naive and CD4 memory, two plates were used for CD8 naive, and one plate was used for CD8 memory. Between about 0.9 and 9 billion PBMCs per donor were obtained by leukapheresis. To increase sequencing depth and limit assay-specific biases, different laboratories used diverse techniques to prepare libraries and sequence TCR repertoires. The study deeply sequenced blood TCR repertoires of about five healthy adults to estimate repertoire size and the extent of clonotype sharing between individuals.

What the work shows at the level of the full study, not this receptor alone: Estimated clonotype richness was generally larger for naive than for memory subsets. Across four donors, about 4.5% of naive CD4, approximately 3.5% of naive CD8, approximately 2.5% of memory CD4, and about 0.4% of memory CD8 clonotypes were shared. The genetic and exposure-history diversity represented was limited by the small number of donors. Pairwise subsampling indicated that sequencing depth was expected to affect the degree of clonotype sharing among donors. Sampling was restricted to blood, and TCR repertoires in tissues likely differ from the TCR repertoires found in blood. Incomplete sequencing was indicated by rarefaction of sorted-subset datasets, despite the large sequencing depth. Higher generation probabilities were observed for clonotypes shared by all four sorted-subset donors than for non-shared clonotypes.

This receptor was obtained from a man younger than 35 in good health. Some clones in this sample may be carry-over from other donors' samples. The rearrangement combines TRBV14 with TRBJ1-1; perhaps TRBD1 is the D gene, with 6 bases matching. Source material: naive CD8+ T cells from PBMCs. In light of the paper, this sample's cell subset or site label describes: CD45RA+CCR7+. The CDR3 protein sequence reads: CASSQDDRYRNTEAFF. The nucleotide sequence is TGTGCCAGCAGCCAGGACGACAGGTACCGGAACACTGAAGCTTTCTTT.